This note documents a single T cell receptor beta chain sequence. There is no known antigen for this receptor. No much larger clone is present one base from it, and per-base qualities are unavailable. These data belong to a study of cytomegalovirus exposure and HLA in healthy donors (dated by TCRdb to about 2017). For context, the study as a whole: An earlier analysis of some 600 of the donors reported approximately 260 Gb of sequence data and 117 million unique TCR beta sequences obtained from 180 million or so T cells. In addition to the first cohort of hundreds of subjects, a separate validation cohort of 130 or so different subjects was used. Rather than using new phenotypic data, the later analysis identified candidate immune exposures from TCR beta sequences and from how often those sequences occurred across donors. In an earlier analysis of more than 550 of the donors, high-throughput TCR beta sequencing was used to judge whether each TCR beta V gene segment behaved as functional or pseudogenic. A later analysis re-analyzed previously published TCR beta repertoires from 550 to 700 donors and added high-resolution HLA genotyping to study TCR occurrence patterns. The number of donors typed differed by locus, with 629-630 for A, B, C, DRB1 and DQB1, roughly 550 for DQA1, approximately 580 for DPA1, and about 450 for DPB1. The study profiled the T cell repertoires of about 720 subjects by immunosequencing and related them to cytomegalovirus serostatus. Roughly 5 DR-DQ haplotypes were treated as single units for association and clustering because of strong linkage in the cohort. Of the roughly 390 genotyped donors, 75% to 85% were placed in the genetic ancestry cluster associated with self-reported Caucasian donors. Class I and class II HLA loci were covered by the typing at four-digit resolution. High-throughput TCR immunosequencing, statistical association of individual TCRs with disease status, and machine learning were combined to predict cytomegalovirus infection status. All discovery cohort repertoires had been generated using a single sequencing platform. Among roughly 400 genotyped donors of the cohort, an average of approximately 220,000 unique TCR beta nucleotide sequences was sequenced per donor, of which approximately 19% were non-productive. In a later genetic analysis, genome-wide SNP genotypes for about 65% of the roughly 670 donors were used, and that subset was treated as a discovery cohort. Alongside the repertoire data, information on donor age, sex, ethnicity and CMV serostatus was compiled. The aim of the study was to test whether cataloging public T cell receptors could identify signatures of past pathogen exposure. About 300 gigabases of sequencing data and tens of millions of unique TCR sequences were included in an early release covering around 600 HLA-typed donors.

Summary of the overall study and its limitations: Some IMGT-functional V segments, including TRBV6-2 and TRBV6-3, could not be told apart with the 87-base-pair reads, so those segments were excluded. In a later analysis, several top co-occurrence clusters were reported to appear linked to parvovirus B19, influenza, CMV and Epstein-Barr virus. The classifier was reported to diagnose cytomegalovirus status with high specificity and sensitivity in both the original and validation cohorts. A later analysis associated about 18,000 TCR beta sequences with specific HLA alleles at a false discovery rate of 0.05. While some public TCRs were present in many individuals, most TCR sequences turned up only very rarely across donors. Sequencing depth was assumed to be roughly uniform across donors in the presence/absence analyses, though that assumption may not hold. A later analysis found that HLA-associated TCR beta chains were more clonally expanded and had lower generation probabilities than equally common non-associated chains. Because counts were too low, roughly 16 rarely observed V segments, including chromosome 9 orphons, were excluded from the earlier analysis of roughly 580 of the donors. According to a later genetic analysis, donors in an Asian-associated ancestry cluster had fewer N-insertions in productive TCRs than the approximately 670-donor mean. Only TCR beta chains were sequenced in this cohort, and the absence of alpha or paired-chain data limited detectable features. The study listed 170 or so TCR beta chains as associated with cytomegalovirus. Because some donors lacked HLA typing at each locus, the association tests relied only on the typed subset. CMV serostatus was the only immune exposure information available for the cohort. Most CMV-associated TCR beta chains appeared to be HLA-restricted in a later analysis, and the HLA associations seemed to be driven largely by CMV exposure. In vitro tests confirmed that a few of the cytomegalovirus-associated TCR beta chains recognize cytomegalovirus antigens. In an earlier analysis of over 550 of the donors, most TCR beta V segments were observed in productive rearrangements about 87% or about 30% of the time, broadly matching IMGT annotations. In a later genetic analysis, a missense DCLRE1C variant was associated with V-gene and J-gene trimming of TCR beta chains, and the association was replicated in an independent cohort. Linkage disequilibrium might explain the correlated functional status among segregating V segments, but an unknown experimental factor could not be ruled out. The sequencing pipeline was judged likely to have produced a cluster of highly shared sequence variants as a technical artifact. A later analysis found that TCR association rates varied across HLA loci, with DRB1 alleles showing the most associated TCRs and HLA-C alleles the fewest. When HLA alleles, especially DR and DQ, strongly co-occurred, attributing TCR associations to individual alleles was difficult. A further reported finding was that TCR beta sequences accurately predicted the HLA-A and HLA-B alleles for most subjects in the first cohort. It was suggested by the authors that the approach could potentially be generalized to other disease states and immunological phenotypes.

The CDR3 goes from the cysteine to the phenylalanine over 13 residues. Kept here is only the CDR3 DNA, which spans 39 bases and is read in frame from base 1. The germline V gene encodes CDR1 SGHTA and CDR2 FQGTGA. Trimming removed 8 bases from V and 0 bases from J, leaving 9 bases between the germline ends. The cohort consisted of fewer than 700 healthy bone marrow donors. At the time of sampling, all cohort members were nominally healthy, though unrecorded immune exposures were likely present. The donor tested CMV seronegative, placing the donor among the 350 or so seronegative members of the cohort. A peripheral blood sample was provided by each donor, and peripheral blood mononuclear cells were used for TCR beta sequencing. Genomic DNA extraction from the blood cell samples was performed with the Qiagen DNeasy Blood Extraction Kit. Receptors were amplified or captured by the immunoSEQ multiplex PCR assay. A mixture of 60 forward primers for TCR Vbeta segments and 13 reverse primers for TCR Jbeta segments was used in the multiplex PCR. Amplification of the CDR3 region of rearranged TCR beta genes was performed with a multiplex PCR assay on genomic DNA. The Illumina HiSeq System was used to sequence the amplified TCR beta libraries as 87-base-pair reads. The paper's processing steps were these. A later analysis counted 65 million to 90 million unique TCR beta chains across the 650 to 700 repertoires, and some 12 million of these chains were shared by at least two donors. Raw reads were error-corrected and collapsed into unique sequences by a nearest-neighbor algorithm in which closely related sequences were merged to remove PCR and sequencing errors. To assign V, D and J gene segments, CDR3 sequences were aligned to IMGT reference sequences. For a sequence to be retained, a match of at least six nucleotides was required to both a V gene segment and a J gene segment. A rearrangement was called productive if the CDR3 had no stop codons and remained in frame with V and J, and every other rearrangement was called non-productive. Following IMGT convention, CDR3 was defined as the stretch from the second conserved V-encoded cysteine to the conserved J-encoded phenylalanine. In an earlier analysis of 500 to 650 of the donors, sequences lacking an unambiguous match to a single V gene segment were excluded. In an earlier analysis of several hundred of the donors, V segments were called functional above 56.7% productive rearrangements and were called segregating when the between-donor standard deviation exceeded 5%. To diagnose cytomegalovirus status from the catalog of TCR beta chain sequences, a statistical classification framework was built. A later analysis assigned V and J genes by comparing TCR nucleotide sequences with IMGT/GENE-DB human TR gene sequences. In a later analysis, CDR3 sequences and most-parsimonious VDJ recombination scenarios were assigned using the TCRdist pipeline. In a later analysis, each TCR beta chain was defined by its CDR3 amino acid sequence together with its V-gene family, and reads without a unique V-gene family were excluded. A later analysis removed nearly 600 highly shared, low-generation-probability nucleotide sequences to deal with suspected cross-contamination and a sequencing artifact. For each public chain, a later analysis derived a clonal expansion index from normalized ranks of inferred template counts within each repertoire. In a later analysis, generation probabilities were computed using a VDJ recombination model fitted to out-of-frame rearrangements, and the results were checked against IGoR. In a later analysis, TCR-TCR, TCR-HLA and TCR-CMV co-occurrence was scored with hypergeometric tests, and a repertoire-size bias correction was applied to TCR pairs. In a later analysis, false discovery rates were estimated by permuting HLA or CMV assignments 20 times. In a later analysis, co-occurring TCRs were grouped using DBSCAN, and TCRdist sequence similarity was added for clustering within HLA-allele-positive subsets. Co-occurrence clustering excluded repertoires with fewer than 30,000 or more than 120,000 public chains, plus five with anomalous nucleotide sharing. Held by TCRdb, this immuneACCESS table contains in-frame sequences only and omits some clones. Under half of the omission traces to an unresolved V gene where checked; the cause of the rest is unknown. V and J calls and clone size are those listed in that table; D and trimming were worked out from the DNA. For this sample the table gives 140,000 or so clones, of which 78% were detected only once. The ten largest clones add up to around 3.2% of the sample.

The rearrangement combines TRBV7-3 with TRBJ2-3; a weak D assignment points to TRBD2 (6 bases agree). Specimen: PBMCs. The receptor's source is a female donor in good health and CMV-seronegative. The CDR3 protein: CASSSGSTDTQYF. In nucleotide form, the sequence is TGTGCCAGCTCAAGCGGGAGCACAGATACGCAGTATTTT.